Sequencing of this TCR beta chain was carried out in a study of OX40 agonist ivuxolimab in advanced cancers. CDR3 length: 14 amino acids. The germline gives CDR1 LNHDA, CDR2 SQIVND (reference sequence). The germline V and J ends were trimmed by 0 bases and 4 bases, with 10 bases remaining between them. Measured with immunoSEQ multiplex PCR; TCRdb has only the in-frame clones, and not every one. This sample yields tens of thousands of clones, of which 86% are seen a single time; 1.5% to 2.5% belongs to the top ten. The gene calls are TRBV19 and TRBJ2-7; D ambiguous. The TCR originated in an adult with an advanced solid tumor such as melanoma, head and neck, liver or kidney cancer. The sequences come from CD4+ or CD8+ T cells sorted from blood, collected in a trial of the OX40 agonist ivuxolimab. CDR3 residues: CASSIDGRTYEQYF. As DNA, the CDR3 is TGTGCCAGTAGTATAGACGGACGAACTTACGAGCAGTACTTC.